These T cell receptor beta chains were read from a single sample in a study of identical twins. TCRdb used MiXCR to reprocess the 5' RACE reads, holding one entry per CDR3 protein. The sample contains around 250,000 distinct CDR3 sequences, around 8.3% of which appear only once. This sample was shared with a second study, whose subject was yellow fever vaccine responses in identical twins.

Sequencing was done on a sample of CD8+ T cells sorted from blood. These receptors came from a woman younger than 30 in good health. Both conserved end residues are part of each CDR3. D genes are given only for firm matches. Clone size is shown for a subset of rows, as once, few, many or a class of expanded clone.

TRBD2 TRBJ2-3 - TRBV30 TGTGCCTGGAGTCTTGGCGGGGGGACTACAGATACGCAGTATTTT CAWSLGGGTTDTQYF
- TRBJ2-1 - TRBV4-1 TGCGCCAGCAGCCAAGTTTGGGGGGCCGAGGATGAGCAGTTCTTC CASSQVWGAEDEQFF
TRBD2 TRBJ2-3 many TRBV29-1 TGCAGCGTCCTAGCGGAGAACACAGATACGCAGTATTTT CSVLAENTDTQYF
- TRBJ2-1 many TRBV2 TGTGCCAGCAGTGATGAGGCGGGTGAGCAGTTCTTC CASSDEAGEQFF
TRBD2 TRBJ2-7 few TRBV20-1 TGCAGTGCTAGAGAAGGACTAGGGCACGAGCAGTACTTC CSAREGLGHEQYF
TRBD2 TRBJ2-2 few TRBV15 TGTGCCACGACTAGCGGGAGGACCGGGGAGCTGTTTTTT CATTSGRTGELFF
- TRBJ2-5 many TRBV7-2 TGTGCCAGCAGCAGGCGAGCGGTAAGAGGAGAGACCCAGTACTTC CASSRRAVRGETQYF
- TRBJ2-7 few TRBV2 TGTGCCAGCAGTGTCCGGGACGGCTACGAGCAGTACTTC CASSVRDGYEQYF
TRBD1 TRBJ1-2 many TRBV6-2/TRBV6-3 TGTGCCAGCAGTTACCAGGGACAGTACGGGGGCTACACCTTC CASSYQGQYGGYTF
- TRBJ2-5 - TRBV11-2 TGTGCCAGCAGCCTCCGGGTCCATCGCCAAGAGACCCAGTACTTC CASSLRVHRQETQYF
TRBD1 TRBJ1-5 few TRBV7-9 TGTGCCAGTAGTCCAGGGGGAATCAATCAGCCCCAGCATTTT CASSPGGINQPQHF
- TRBJ2-2 few TRBV2 TGTGCCAGCAGTGACGGGACGATGAACACCGGGGAGCTGTTTTTT CASSDGTMNTGELFF
TRBD2 TRBJ2-7 few TRBV27 TGTGCCAGTGGGATTAGCGGGAGATACTACGAGCAGTACTTC CASGISGRYYEQYF
- TRBJ1-1 - TRBV5-1 TGCGCCAGCAGCTTGGCCCACAGGGAGGGCACTGAAGCTTTCTTT CASSLAHREGTEAFF
TRBD1 TRBJ2-1 many TRBV20-1 TGCAGTGCTAGCCTATCGGACAGGGGGCATGATGGGCAGTTCTTC CSASLSDRGHDGQFF
TRBD2 TRBJ2-3 many TRBV11-2 TGTGCCAGCAGCTTAGATCTTCGCCTAGCGGGCCCCACAGATACGCAGTATTTT CASSLDLRLAGPTDTQYF
TRBD1 TRBJ2-5 few TRBV4-2 TGTGCCAGCAGCCAAGAATCGACAGGGCAAGAGACCCAGTACTTC CASSQESTGQETQYF
- TRBJ1-1 - TRBV6-2/TRBV6-3 TGTGCCAGCAGTTACTCGAGGATGAACACTGAAGCTTTCTTT CASSYSRMNTEAFF
- TRBJ2-7 - TRBV4-1 TGCGCCAGCAGCCAAGAAGGGACCTCCTACGAGCAGTACTTC CASSQEGTSYEQYF
TRBD1 TRBJ1-1 - TRBV7-6 TGTGCCAGCAGCCCCCCAGGGGGAGAGGAAGCTTTCTTT CASSPPGGEEAFF
TRBD2 TRBJ2-7 - TRBV5-6 TGTGCCAGCAGCTTGGCCGCAGGGAGGGTCAACGAGCAGTACTTC CASSLAAGRVNEQYF
- TRBJ2-1 few TRBV20-1 TGCAGTGCCTCAACCGGACTAAGCTCCTACAATGAGCAGTTCTTC CSASTGLSSYNEQFF
TRBD1 TRBJ2-7 few TRBV7-6 TGTGCCAGCAGCCCCGACAGGGAAAGAACCTACGAGCAGTACTTC CASSPDRERTYEQYF
TRBD2 TRBJ2-7 few TRBV27 TGTGCCAGCAGTTTAGCGGGAGATTTCTACGAGCAGTACTTC CASSLAGDFYEQYF
- TRBJ2-5 many TRBV7-9 TGTGCCAGCAGCTTACTGTCATTACAAGAGACCCAGTACTTC CASSLLSLQETQYF
- TRBJ2-7 - TRBV7-9 TGTGCCAGCAGCAACTACAGCGGACACTCCTACGAGCAGTACTTC CASSNYSGHSYEQYF
TRBD2 TRBJ2-3 few TRBV7-2 TGTGCCAGCAGCTTAGTTGGGCGGGGGGAGGCGCAGTATTTT CASSLVGRGEAQYF
TRBD2 TRBJ2-7 few TRBV4-1 TGCGCCAGCAGCCGGGGACTAGGCTCCGAGCAGTACTTC CASSRGLGSEQYF
- TRBJ2-7 many TRBV29-1 TGCAGCGTCCGAGTCGCGGGAACATACGAGCAGTACTTC CSVRVAGTYEQYF
- TRBJ1-6 many TRBV20-1 TGCAGTGCTAGGACCCGGGACGGGAATTCACCCCTCCACTTT CSARTRDGNSPLHF
- TRBJ1-1 few TRBV7-6 TGTGCCAGCAGCTTTCTCAGCGGGAGGACGAACACTGAAGCTTTCTTT CASSFLSGRTNTEAFF
- TRBJ1-1 - TRBV19 TGTGCCAGTAGTATTGGGTACACTGAAGCTTTCTTT CASSIGYTEAFF
- TRBJ2-5 few TRBV9 TGTGCCAGCAGCTCCCCCGGGGGACCCATCGGGAGAGAGACCCAGTACTTC CASSSPGGPIGRETQYF
- TRBJ2-3 - TRBV12-3/TRBV12-4 TGTGCCAGCAGACCCGGCACAGATACGCAGTATTTT CASRPGTDTQYF
- TRBJ2-1 few TRBV7-8 TGTGCCAGCAGCTTAGCTCCGAACCTGCTGTACAATGAGCAGTTCTTC CASSLAPNLLYNEQFF
- TRBJ1-6 many TRBV5-1 TGCGCCAGCAGAAGTTCGAGGACTGGATCACCCCTCCACTTT CASRSSRTGSPLHF
- TRBJ2-7 - TRBV11-2 TGTGCCAGCAGCTTAGTTTTTGGGAAAAGCTCCTACGAGCAGTACTTC CASSLVFGKSSYEQYF
- TRBJ2-1 - TRBV29-1 TGCAGCGTAGGAGGGACGGGGGGCAGCTCCTACAATGAGCAGTTCTTC CSVGGTGGSSYNEQFF
TRBD2 TRBJ2-7 many TRBV29-1 TGCAGCGTTTTTGGACTAGCGGGAATCGAGCAGTACTTC CSVFGLAGIEQYF
- TRBJ2-5 few TRBV6-5 TGTGCCAGCAGTTACTTGGGGGTAGAGACCCAGTACTTC CASSYLGVETQYF
- TRBJ2-5 few TRBV12-3/TRBV12-4 TGTGCCAGCAGTTTACGGCGAGATCAAGAGACCCAGTACTTC CASSLRRDQETQYF
- TRBJ2-1 few TRBV11-2 TGTGCCAGCAGCTCTTGGTATGAGCAGTTCTTC CASSSWYEQFF
- TRBJ2-3 - TRBV2 TGTGCCAGCAGTGAACCCAGATGGACGGACTTCACAGATACGCAGTATTTT CASSEPRWTDFTDTQYF
TRBD1 TRBJ2-7 many TRBV29-1 TGCAGCGTTGCGGGACAGGGGGAAATTTACGAGCAGTACTTC CSVAGQGEIYEQYF
TRBD1 TRBJ2-1 many TRBV7-8 TGTGCCAGCAGCTTAGCTGGGACAGGAGCCTACAATGAGCAGTTCTTC CASSLAGTGAYNEQFF
TRBD1 TRBJ2-2 - TRBV6-2/TRBV6-3 TGTGCCAGCAGTTCCCCTCGGACAGGGGTCATAGTCGGGGAGCTGTTTTTT CASSSPRTGVIVGELFF
TRBD1 TRBJ2-7 - TRBV4-1 TGCGCCAGCAGCCAAGAAACAGGGGGCTGGGGGCAGTACTTC CASSQETGGWGQYF
TRBD1 TRBJ2-4 - TRBV7-9 TGTGCCAGCAGCAAAAAAAGACAGGGTGATGTCATTCAGTACTTC CASSKKRQGDVIQYF
TRBD1 TRBJ2-7 - TRBV29-1 TGCAGCGTTAGAATTCGGGACAGGGCTTCTTCCCCCTACGAGCAGTACTTC CSVRIRDRASSPYEQYF
- TRBJ1-5 - TRBV7-9 TGTGCCAGCAGCTTGGGGATTGAGCCCCAGCATTTT CASSLGIEPQHF
TRBD1 TRBJ2-6 - TRBV29-1 TGCAGCGTACTGGACAGGGTGGCTGGGGCCAACGTCCTGACTTTC CSVLDRVAGANVLTF
- TRBJ2-1 few TRBV10-3 TGTGCCATCAGTGAGTCAACAATAAATGAGCAGTTCTTC CAISESTINEQFF
TRBD2 TRBJ2-1 many TRBV12-3/TRBV12-4 TGTGCCAGCAGTCCCCGGGGTCTAGCGGGCTACAATGAGCAGTTCTTC CASSPRGLAGYNEQFF
TRBD1 TRBJ2-5 few TRBV25-1 TGTGCCAGCAGTGAATACGTCCGGACAGGGGCTGTGGAGACCCAGTACTTC CASSEYVRTGAVETQYF
- TRBJ1-3 few TRBV11-2 TGTGCCAGCAGCGGGGGGGGAAACACCATATATTTT CASSGGGNTIYF
- TRBJ1-2 - TRBV12-5 TGTGCTAGTGGTTTGGAAGACGGCAACTATGGCTACACCTTC CASGLEDGNYGYTF
- TRBJ2-1 - TRBV7-8 TGTGCCAGCAGCTTAGGTCCCGGACATTTCTACAATGAGCAGTTCTTC CASSLGPGHFYNEQFF
- TRBJ1-6 many TRBV5-1 TGCGCCAGCAGCTTGGAACAATCACCCCTCCACTTT CASSLEQSPLHF
- TRBJ2-3 many TRBV5-1 TGCGCCAGCAGCTTGGAGCTGGACGCAGATACGCAGTATTTT CASSLELDADTQYF
- TRBJ2-6 many TRBV4-3 TGCGCCAGCAGCCAAGATGGGACCTCTGGGGCCAACGTCCTGACTTTC CASSQDGTSGANVLTF